This TCR beta chain was sequenced during a study of blood T cells in healthy people across ages. Across the whole study: With template switching, about one barcoded beta molecule was captured per two T cells.

On this clonotype itself: Its antigen remains unknown.

A second PCR of roughly 7 to 11 cycles used a sample-barcoded 5' primer and a J-beta primer mix. TCRdb re-called the 5' RACE reads with MiXCR, one entry per CDR3 protein. The repertoire holds fewer than 1.5 million distinct CDR3 sequences, with roughly 45% as singletons. General study findings and limits: Diversity estimated from one million T cells was considered an underestimate. What prevented conclusive comparison of naive and antigen-experienced cells was that PBMCs were unsorted.

This CDR3 is 13 amino acids long. The germline V gene has CDR1 MGHRA and CDR2 YSYEKL. The V end lost 10 bases, the J end lost 9 bases, and 19 bases lay between the germline ends. This chain joins TRBV4-1 and TRBJ2-1; D call uncertain. Sequenced material: blood. The origin of this receptor is a woman in her late teens or twenties in good health. As DNA, the CDR3 is TGCGCCACCTCGGACGGACGCCGGAGTGAGCAGTTCTTC. Translated: CATSDGRRSEQFF.